This is a list of T cell receptor beta chains from one sample in a study of chemoradiotherapy in HPV16-positive cancers. Libraries were prepared by immunoSEQ multiplex PCR; TCRdb keeps only in-frame clonotypes and omits some of them. In the table there are 12,000 or so clones, more than 85% of which are singletons. The sequencing used blood, collected from a patient who underwent chemoradiotherapy. Receptors originate from a human donor with HPV-associated anogenital cancer. Each CDR3 is given with its conserved first and last residue. The D gene is left open where the match is weak. A clone size is listed for some rows: how often the clone was seen (once, few, many), or a class if it is expanded.

clone size | J gene | V gene | D gene | CDR3 DNA | CDR3 protein
NA | TRBJ2-3 | TRBV5-4 | TRBD2 | TGTGCCGGCAGCTTGCGAAGCGGGGGGGCCGGGAGTGGTACAGATACGCAGTATTTT | CAGSLRSGGAGSGTDTQYF
NA | TRBJ2-4 | TRBV6-1 | NA | TGTGCCAGCAGTGAAGGGGTATTCTTGAACATTCAGTACTTC | CASSEGVFLNIQYF
NA | TRBJ1-5 | TRBV27 | NA | TGTGCCAGCAGTTTATCGTCAGTGCGACAGCCCCAGCATTTT | CASSLSSVRQPQHF
NA | TRBJ1-2 | TRBV27 | TRBD1 | TGTGCCAGAACTGAAGGACAGGGCCGGCCAAATGGCTACACCTTC | CARTEGQGRPNGYTF
NA | TRBJ1-5 | TRBV18 | NA | TGTGCCAGCTCACCCGCCCCGACAGGTAGCAATCAGCCCCAGCATTTT | CASSPAPTGSNQPQHF
NA | TRBJ2-5 | TRBV15 | NA | TGTGCCACTTCTGGGAGCAAAGAGACCCAGTACTTC | CATSGSKETQYF
NA | TRBJ1-6 | TRBV6-5 | NA | TGTGCCAGCCGCGGGACCCGGGATTCACCCCTCCACTTT | CASRGTRDSPLHF
NA | TRBJ1-3 | TRBV5-1 | NA | TGCGCCAGCAGCTTTGGTGAAACTGGAAACACCATATATTTT | CASSFGETGNTIYF
NA | TRBJ1-3 | TRBV30 | NA | TGTGCCTGGACAGTGAGCCACTCTGGAAACACCATATATTTT | CAWTVSHSGNTIYF
NA | TRBJ1-2 | TRBV28 | NA | TGTGCCAGCAGTTTGGGGGGGGCTAACTATGGCTACACCTTC | CASSLGGANYGYTF
NA | TRBJ2-3 | TRBV5-6 | TRBD2 | TGTGCCAGCAGCTTACTAGCGGGGGGCCTCACAGATACGCAGTATTTT | CASSLLAGGLTDTQYF
NA | TRBJ2-5 | TRBV7-6 | TRBD2 | TGTGCCAGCAGCTTACCGGAAGAGACTAGCGGGGAGAACCAAGAGACCCAGTACTTC | CASSLPEETSGENQETQYF
NA | TRBJ2-3 | TRBV21-1 | NA | TGTGCCAGCAGCAAAGCGCGATCTAGCGGGTCATCATGCACAGATACGCAGTATTTT | CASSKARSSGSSCTDTQYF
few | TRBJ2-3 | TRBV2 | TRBD2 | TGTGCCAGCAGTTTAGCGGGGGGAATCACAGATACGCAGTATTTT | CASSLAGGITDTQYF
NA | TRBJ1-3 | TRBV30 | NA | TGTGCCTGGATCTCTCCGGGGCTTCGCTCTGGAAACACCATATATTTT | CAWISPGLRSGNTIYF
NA | TRBJ1-3 | TRBV30 | NA | TGTGCCTGGAGTGTGGGCAGTTTGGGAAACACCATATATTTT | CAWSVGSLGNTIYF
NA | TRBJ2-5 | TRBV7-8 | TRBD1 | TGTGCCAGCAGCCCCCGTACAGGGGTGCAAGAGACCCAGTACTTC | CASSPRTGVQETQYF
NA | TRBJ1-2 | TRBV6-6 | NA | TGTGCCAGCAGTTCAACAGACAACTATGGCTACACCTTC | CASSSTDNYGYTF
NA | TRBJ2-5 | TRBV7-2 | TRBD2 | TGTGCCAGCAGTAAAACGGGACTAAAGGAGACCCAGTACTTC | CASSKTGLKETQYF
NA | TRBJ2-1 | TRBV11-3 | NA | TGTGCCAGCAGCTTAGGTAGCGGTTACTCCTACAATGAGCAGTTCTTC | CASSLGSGYSYNEQFF
NA | TRBJ2-3 | TRBV27 | NA | TGTGCCAGCAGTTTAAAACCAGGGTTACCAGGCACAGATACGCAGTATTTT | CASSLKPGLPGTDTQYF
NA | TRBJ1-2 | TRBV7-9 | TRBD1 | TGTGCCAGCAGCGCGACACAGGGGAACTATGGCTACACCTTC | CASSATQGNYGYTF
NA | TRBJ2-2 | TRBV7-2 | TRBD2 | TGTGCCAGCAGCTTACGGGGGGACACCGGGGAGCTGTTTTTT | CASSLRGDTGELFF
NA | TRBJ1-2 | TRBV5-1 | NA | TGCGCCAGCAGCTTGGGAACAAACTATGGCTACACCTTC | CASSLGTNYGYTF
NA | TRBJ1-1 | TRBV7-8 | NA | TGTGCCAGCAGCCCGCCCGCGGCCGGCAGGCAAAACACTGAAGCTTTCTTT | CASSPPAAGRQNTEAFF
NA | TRBJ2-2 | TRBV11-2 | TRBD1 | TGTGCCAGCAGCCCAGTCTGGACAGGGGGTTACGGGGAGCTGTTTTTT | CASSPVWTGGYGELFF
NA | TRBJ1-4 | TRBV7-7 | TRBD1 | TGTGCCAGCAGCTTACACAGGGGAGAAAAACTGTTTTTT | CASSLHRGEKLFF
NA | TRBJ1-5 | TRBV9 | NA | TGTGCCAGCAGCGTAGTGCGAGAAGGGGAAGGCCAGCCCCAGCATTTT | CASSVVREGEGQPQHF